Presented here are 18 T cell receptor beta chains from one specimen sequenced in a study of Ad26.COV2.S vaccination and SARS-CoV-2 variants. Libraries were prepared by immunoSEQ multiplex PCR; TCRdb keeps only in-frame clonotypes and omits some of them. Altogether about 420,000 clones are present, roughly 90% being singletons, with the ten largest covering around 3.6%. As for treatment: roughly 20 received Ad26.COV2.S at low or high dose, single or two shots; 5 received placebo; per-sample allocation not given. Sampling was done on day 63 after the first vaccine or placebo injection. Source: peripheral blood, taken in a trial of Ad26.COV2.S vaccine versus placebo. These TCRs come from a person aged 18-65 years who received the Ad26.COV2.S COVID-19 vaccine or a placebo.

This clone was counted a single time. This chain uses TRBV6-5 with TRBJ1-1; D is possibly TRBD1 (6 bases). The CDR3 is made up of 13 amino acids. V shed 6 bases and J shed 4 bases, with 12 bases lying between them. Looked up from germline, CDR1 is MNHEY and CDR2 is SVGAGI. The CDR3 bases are TGTGCCAGCAGGAGGGGGTACGGCACTGAAGCTTTCTTT. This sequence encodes CASRRGYGTEAFF.

CDR3 in amino acids: CASSLDSHSGNTIYF. CDR3 bases: TGTGCCAGCAGTTTAGACAGCCACTCTGGAAACACCATATATTTT. The chain links TRBV2 to TRBJ1-3; D may be TRBD1 (5 bases). The CDR3 is 15 amino acids. CDR1 and CDR2 from the germline V gene are SNHLY and FYNNEI. V lost 5 bases and J lost 0, with 11 bases in between.

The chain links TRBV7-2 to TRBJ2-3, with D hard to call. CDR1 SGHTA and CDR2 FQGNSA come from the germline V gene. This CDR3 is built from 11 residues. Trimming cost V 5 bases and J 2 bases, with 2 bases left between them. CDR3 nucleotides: TGTGCCAGCAGCCCCACAGATACGCAGTATTTT. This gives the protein CASSPTDTQYF.

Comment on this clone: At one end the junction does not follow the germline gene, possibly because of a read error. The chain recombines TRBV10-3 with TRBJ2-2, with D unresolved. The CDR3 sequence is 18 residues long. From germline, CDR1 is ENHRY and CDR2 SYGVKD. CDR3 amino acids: CAIRRSSVNLPNTGELFF. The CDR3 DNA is TGTGCCATCAGGAGGTCCTCGGTAAACCTACCGAATACCGGGGAGCTGTTTTTT.

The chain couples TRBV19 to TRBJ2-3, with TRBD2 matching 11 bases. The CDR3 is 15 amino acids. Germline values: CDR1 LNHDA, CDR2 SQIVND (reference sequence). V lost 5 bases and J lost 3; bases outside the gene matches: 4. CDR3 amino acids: CASSRIAGGTDTQYF. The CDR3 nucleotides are TGTGCCAGTAGTCGGATAGCGGGGGGGACAGATACGCAGTATTTT. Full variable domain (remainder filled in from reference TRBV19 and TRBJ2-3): DGGITQSPKYLFRKEGQNVTLSCEQNLNHDAMYWYRQDPGQGLRLIYYSQIVNDFQKGDIAEGYSVSREKKESFPLTVTSAQKNPTAFYLCASSRIAGGTDTQYFGPGTRLTVL.

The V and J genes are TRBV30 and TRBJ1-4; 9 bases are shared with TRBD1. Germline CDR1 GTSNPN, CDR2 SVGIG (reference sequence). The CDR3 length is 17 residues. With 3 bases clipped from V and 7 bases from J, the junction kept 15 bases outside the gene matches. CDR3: CAWSPGQGGMGVEKLFF. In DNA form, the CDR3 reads TGTGCCTGGAGCCCGGGACAGGGAGGCATGGGGGTTGAAAAACTGTTTTTT.

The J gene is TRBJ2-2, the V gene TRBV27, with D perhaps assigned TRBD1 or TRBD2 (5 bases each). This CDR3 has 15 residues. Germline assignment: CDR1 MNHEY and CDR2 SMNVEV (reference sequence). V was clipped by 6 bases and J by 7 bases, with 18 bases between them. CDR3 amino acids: CASSSRARDSGELFF. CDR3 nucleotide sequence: TGTGCCAGCAGCTCGAGGGCTCGAGACAGCGGGGAGCTGTTTTTT.

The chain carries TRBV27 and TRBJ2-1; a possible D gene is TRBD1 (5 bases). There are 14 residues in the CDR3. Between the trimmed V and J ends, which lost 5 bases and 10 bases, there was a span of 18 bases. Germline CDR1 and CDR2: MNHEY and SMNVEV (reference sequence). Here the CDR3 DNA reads TGTGCCAGCAGTCAAATTTCACAGGTCCTAGAGCAGTTCTTC. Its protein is CASSQISQVLEQFF.

The CDR3 region is CASGKSGGNNEQFF. In nucleotides, the CDR3 is TGTGCCAGCGGTAAAAGCGGGGGGAACAATGAGCAGTTCTTC. The V call is TRBV9, the J call TRBJ2-1; 9 bases line up with TRBD2. The ends lost 7 bases at V and 5 bases at J; junction bases unmatched: 7. Germline CDR1 SGDLS, CDR2 YYNGEE. This CDR3 is 14 amino acids long. The full variable domain, its missing parts supplied by reference TRBV9 and TRBJ2-1, is DSGVTQTPKHLITATGQRVTLRCSPRSGDLSVYWYQQSLDQGLQFLIQYYNGEERAKGNILERFSAQQFPDLHSELNLSSLELGDSALYFCASGKSGGNNEQFFGPGTRLTVL.

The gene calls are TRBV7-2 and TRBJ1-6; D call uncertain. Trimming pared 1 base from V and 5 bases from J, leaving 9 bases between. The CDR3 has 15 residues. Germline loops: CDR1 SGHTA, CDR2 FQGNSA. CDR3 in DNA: TGTGCCAGCAGCTTAGTCAGGTTTGATAATTCACCCCTCCACTTT. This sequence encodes CASSLVRFDNSPLHF.

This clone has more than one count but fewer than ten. DNA for the CDR3: TGCGCCAGCAGCCGAAGGACACAAGCCAGAAACACTGAAGCTTTCTTT. Encoded protein: CASSRRTQARNTEAFF. The genes are TRBV4-1 and TRBJ1-1; maybe TRBD1 (5 bases). Germline V gene data show CDR1 as MGHRA and CDR2 as YSYEKL. The V end lost 4 bases, the J end lost 2 bases, and 17 bases lay between the germline ends. The CDR3 contains 16 residues.

The CDR3 DNA sequence: TGTGCCAGCAGCCAGGGACTAGTCGCTGGGTGGCAGTTCTTC. This sequence encodes CASSQGLVAGWQFF. This sequence joins TRBV3-1 (or the pseudogene TRBV3-2) and TRBJ2-1; 8 nucleotides line up with TRBD2. The germline V gene has CDR1 LGHDT and CDR2 YNNKEL (reference sequence). Trimming took 3 bases from V and 12 from J; bases not matched to a gene: 10. This CDR3 region has 14 residues.

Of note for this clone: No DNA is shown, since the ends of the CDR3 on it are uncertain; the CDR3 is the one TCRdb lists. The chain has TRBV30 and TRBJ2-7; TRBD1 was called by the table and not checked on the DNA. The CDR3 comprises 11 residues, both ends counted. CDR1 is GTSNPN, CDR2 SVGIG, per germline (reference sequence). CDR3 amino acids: CAWGTGARKYF.

CDR3 sequence reads: CATSRYPGQGNEQFF. Here the CDR3 DNA reads TGTGCCACCAGCAGATACCCGGGACAGGGCAATGAGCAGTTCTTC. This chain links TRBV15 with TRBJ2-1, with 9 bases that match TRBD1. Trimming took 2 bases from V and 6 from J; bases not matched to a gene: 5. The CDR3 loop spans 15 amino acids. The germline CDR1 and CDR2 sequences are LNHNV and YYDKDF (reference sequence).

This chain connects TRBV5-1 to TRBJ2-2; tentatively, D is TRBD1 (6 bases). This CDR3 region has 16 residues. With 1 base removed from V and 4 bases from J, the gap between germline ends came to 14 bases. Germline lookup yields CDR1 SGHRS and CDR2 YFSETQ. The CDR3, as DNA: TGCGCCAGCAGCTTGACCGGACAGCGTAGCACCGGGGAGCTGTTTTTT. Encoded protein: CASSLTGQRSTGELFF. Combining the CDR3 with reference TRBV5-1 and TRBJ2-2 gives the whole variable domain KAGVTQTPRYLIKTRGQQVTLSCSPISGHRSVSWYQQTPGQGLQFLFEYFSETQRNKGNFPGRFSGRQFSNSRSEMNVSTLELGDSALYLCASSLTGQRSTGELFFGEGSRLTVL.

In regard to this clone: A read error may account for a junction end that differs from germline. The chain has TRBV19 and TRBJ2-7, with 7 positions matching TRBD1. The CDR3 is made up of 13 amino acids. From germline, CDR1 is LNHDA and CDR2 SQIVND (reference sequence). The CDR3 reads CASSSPAGGIRAF. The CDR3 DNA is TGTGCCAGTAGTAGCCCCGCAGGGGGTATCCGGGCCTTC.

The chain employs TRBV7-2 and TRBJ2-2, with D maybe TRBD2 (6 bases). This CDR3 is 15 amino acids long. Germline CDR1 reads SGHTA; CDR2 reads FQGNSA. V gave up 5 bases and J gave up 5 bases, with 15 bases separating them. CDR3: CASSPLTGATGELFF. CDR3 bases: TGTGCCAGCAGCCCCCTTACGGGAGCTACCGGGGAGCTGTTTTTT.

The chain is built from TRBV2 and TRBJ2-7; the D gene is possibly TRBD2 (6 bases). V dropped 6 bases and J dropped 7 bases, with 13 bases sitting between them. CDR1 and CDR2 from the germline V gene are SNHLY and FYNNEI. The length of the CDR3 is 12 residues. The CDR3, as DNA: TGTGCCAGCAGGGTGGGACTTGGGGAGCAGTACTTC. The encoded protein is CASRVGLGEQYF.